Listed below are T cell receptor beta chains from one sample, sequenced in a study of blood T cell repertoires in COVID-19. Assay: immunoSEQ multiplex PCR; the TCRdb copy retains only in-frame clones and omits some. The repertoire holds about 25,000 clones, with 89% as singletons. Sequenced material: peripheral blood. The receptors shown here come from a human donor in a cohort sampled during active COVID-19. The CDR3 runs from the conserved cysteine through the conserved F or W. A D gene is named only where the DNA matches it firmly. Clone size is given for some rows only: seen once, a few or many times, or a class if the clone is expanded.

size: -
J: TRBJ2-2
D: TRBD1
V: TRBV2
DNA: TGTGCCAGCAGACACGACAGGGGTGGAACCGGGGAGCTGTTTTTT
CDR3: CASRHDRGGTGELFF

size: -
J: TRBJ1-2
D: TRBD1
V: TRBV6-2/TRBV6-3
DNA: TGTGCCAGCAGTTACGACAGGGGGCTCTATGGCTACACCTTC
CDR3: CASSYDRGLYGYTF

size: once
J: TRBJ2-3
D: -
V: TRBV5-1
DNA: TGCGCCAGCAGCCCACAGGGTATGGATCCAGATACGCAGTATTTT
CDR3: CASSPQGMDPDTQYF

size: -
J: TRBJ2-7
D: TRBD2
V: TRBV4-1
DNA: TGCGCCAGCAGCCAGTCACTAGCGGGGACCCCCTACGAGCAGTACTTC
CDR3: CASSQSLAGTPYEQYF

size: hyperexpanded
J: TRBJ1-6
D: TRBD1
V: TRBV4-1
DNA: TGCGCCAGCAGCCAAGGACAGGGCTCCTATAATTCACCCCTCCACTTT
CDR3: CASSQGQGSYNSPLHF

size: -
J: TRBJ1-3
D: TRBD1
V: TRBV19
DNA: TGTGCCAGTAGTATTCGTGGGACAGCTGGAAACACCATATATTTT
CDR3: CASSIRGTAGNTIYF

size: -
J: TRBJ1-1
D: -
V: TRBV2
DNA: TGTGCCAGTGACGAACAGTTGAACACTGAAGCTTTCTTT
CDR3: CASDEQLNTEAFF

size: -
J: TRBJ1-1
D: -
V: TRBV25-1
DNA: TGTGCCAGCAGCAAAAGCCAGGGTCCCACTGAAGCTTTCTTT
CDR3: CASSKSQGPTEAFF

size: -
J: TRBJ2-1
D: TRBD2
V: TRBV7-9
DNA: TGTGCCAGCAGCCCTGCTGCGGGAGGGCGAAATGAGCAGTTCTTC
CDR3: CASSPAAGGRNEQFF

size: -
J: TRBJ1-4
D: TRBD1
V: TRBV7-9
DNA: TGTGCCAGCAGCACAGGACAGGGGAATGAAAAACTGTTTTTT
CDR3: CASSTGQGNEKLFF

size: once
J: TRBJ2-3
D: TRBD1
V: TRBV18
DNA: TGTGCCAGCTCACCACCGGGACAGGGGAGGGATACGCAGTATTTT
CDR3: CASSPPGQGRDTQYF

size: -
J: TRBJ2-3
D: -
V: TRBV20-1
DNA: TGCAGTGCCCCTTTCTTAGATACGCAGTATTTT
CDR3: CSAPFLDTQYF

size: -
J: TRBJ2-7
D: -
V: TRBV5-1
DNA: TGCGCCAGCAGCTTGTTAACGGGAGAGTACGAGCAGTACTTC
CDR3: CASSLLTGEYEQYF

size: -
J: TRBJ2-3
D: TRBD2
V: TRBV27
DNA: TGTGCCAGCAGTTTATCGGGACTAGCGGGAGCGACAGATACGCAGTATTTT
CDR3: CASSLSGLAGATDTQYF

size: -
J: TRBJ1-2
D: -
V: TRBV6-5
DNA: TGTGCCAGCCGGACAGTGGGCTACACCTTC
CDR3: CASRTVGYTF

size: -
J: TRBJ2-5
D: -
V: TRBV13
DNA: TGTGCCAGCAGCTCACAGGTTGTAGAGACCCAGTACTTC
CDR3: CASSSQVVETQYF

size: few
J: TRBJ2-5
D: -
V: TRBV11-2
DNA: TGTGCCAGCAGCTTATCGCGCCGACGCGGGGAGACCCAGTACTTC
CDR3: CASSLSRRRGETQYF

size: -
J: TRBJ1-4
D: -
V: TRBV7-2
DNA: TGTGCCAGCAGCGTGGGGTATGAGGGAGAAAAACTGTTTTTT
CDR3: CASSVGYEGEKLFF

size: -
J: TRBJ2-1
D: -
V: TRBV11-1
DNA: TGTGCCAGCAGCCCCCGAATTCATCCCCCGGGGCAGTTCTTC
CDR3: CASSPRIHPPGQFF

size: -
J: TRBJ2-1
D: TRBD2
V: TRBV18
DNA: TGTGCCAGCTCACCAACTTCCGGGACTAGCGGGAGGGAGGAGCAGTTCTTC
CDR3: CASSPTSGTSGREEQFF